The sequence of this T cell receptor beta chain was determined in a study of PD-1 blockade in classical Hodgkin lymphoma. Trimming pared 5 bases from V and 3 bases from J, leaving 14 bases between. The CDR3 is 14 amino acids. CDR1 and CDR2 (germline): GTSNPN, SVGIG (reference sequence). Each of the patients experienced relapse following autologous stem cell transplantation, and their brentuximab vedotin exposure differed. For this clone: The antigen is undetermined.

Only in-frame clones appear in the TCRdb table, and some are missing; sequencing was by immunoSEQ multiplex PCR. Of about 50,000 clones listed, approximately 73% are singletons. Broader study findings: Baseline TCR diversity was reportedly lower in newly diagnosed patients than in healthy donors. It was reported as lower still in relapsed/refractory patients.

The V gene is TRBV30, the J gene TRBJ2-1; D might be TRBD2 (8 bases). Sequenced here: peripheral blood mononuclear cells (PBMCs), sampled at baseline. The source is a human donor with classical Hodgkin lymphoma. CDR3 bases: TGTGCCTGGGACAGGGCGGGAGGCTACAATGAGCAGTTCTTC. This gives the protein CAWDRAGGYNEQFF. The variable domain in full, completed from reference TRBV30 and TRBJ2-1, reads SQTIHQWPATLVQPVGSPLSLECTVEGTSNPNLYWYRQAAGRGLQLLFYSVGIGQISSEVPQNLSASRPQDRQFILSSKKLLLSDSGFYLCAWDRAGGYNEQFFGPGTRLTVL.